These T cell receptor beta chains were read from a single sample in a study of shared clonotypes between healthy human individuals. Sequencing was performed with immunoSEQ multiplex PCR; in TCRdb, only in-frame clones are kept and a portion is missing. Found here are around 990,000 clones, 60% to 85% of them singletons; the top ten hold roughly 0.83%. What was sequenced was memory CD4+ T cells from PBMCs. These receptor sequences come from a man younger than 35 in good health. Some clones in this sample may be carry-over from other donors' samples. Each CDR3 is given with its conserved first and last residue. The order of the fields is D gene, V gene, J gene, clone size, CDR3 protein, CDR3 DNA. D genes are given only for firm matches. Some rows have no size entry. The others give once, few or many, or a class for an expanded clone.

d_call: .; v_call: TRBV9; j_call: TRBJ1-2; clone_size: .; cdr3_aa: CASSEDTGLPGYTF; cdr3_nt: TGTGCCAGCAGCGAGGACACGGGGCTTCCTGGCTACACCTTC
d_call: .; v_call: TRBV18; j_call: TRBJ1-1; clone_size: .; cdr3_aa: CASSPGGRVGTEAFF; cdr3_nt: TGTGCCAGCTCACCAGGGGGGCGGGTTGGCACTGAAGCTTTCTTT
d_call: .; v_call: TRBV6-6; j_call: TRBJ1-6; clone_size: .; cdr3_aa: CASSYSESSYNSPLHF; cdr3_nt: TGTGCCAGCAGTTACTCGGAGAGCTCCTATAATTCACCCCTCCACTTT
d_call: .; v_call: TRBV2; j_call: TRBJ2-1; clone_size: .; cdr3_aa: CASSGRSYNEQFF; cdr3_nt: TGTGCCAGCTCTGGGAGGTCCTACAATGAGCAGTTCTTC
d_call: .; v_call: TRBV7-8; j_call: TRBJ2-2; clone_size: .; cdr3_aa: CASSLGSNRMTGELFF; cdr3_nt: TGTGCCAGCAGCTTAGGGTCTAACCGAATGACCGGGGAGCTGTTTTTT
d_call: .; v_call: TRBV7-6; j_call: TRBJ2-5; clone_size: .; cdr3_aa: CASSLAAETQYF; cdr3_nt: TGTGCCAGCAGCTTAGCCGCTGAGACCCAGTACTTC
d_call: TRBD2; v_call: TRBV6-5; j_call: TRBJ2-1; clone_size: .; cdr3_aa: CASRGLAGGDNEQFF; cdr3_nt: TGTGCCAGCAGAGGACTAGCGGGAGGTGACAATGAGCAGTTCTTC
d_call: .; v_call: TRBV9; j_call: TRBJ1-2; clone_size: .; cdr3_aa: CASSGDGSYGYTF; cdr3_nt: TGTGCCAGCAGCGGTGACGGAAGTTATGGCTACACCTTC
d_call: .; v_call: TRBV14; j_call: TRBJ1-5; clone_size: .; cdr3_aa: CASSPTRYGPQHF; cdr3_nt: TGTGCCAGCAGCCCGACGAGGTACGGGCCCCAGCATTTT
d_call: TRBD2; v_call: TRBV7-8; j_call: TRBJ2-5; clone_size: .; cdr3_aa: CASSLEAGWWETQYF; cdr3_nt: TGTGCCAGCAGCTTAGAAGCGGGGTGGTGGGAGACCCAGTACTTC
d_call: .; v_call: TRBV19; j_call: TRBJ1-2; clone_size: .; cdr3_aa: CASTAGGEYYGYTF; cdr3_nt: TGTGCCAGTACCGCCGGGGGGGAGTACTATGGCTACACCTTC
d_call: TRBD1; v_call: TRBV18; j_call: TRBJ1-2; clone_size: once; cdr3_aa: CASSTGVYGYTF; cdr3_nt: TGTGCCAGCTCGACAGGGGTCTATGGCTACACCTTC
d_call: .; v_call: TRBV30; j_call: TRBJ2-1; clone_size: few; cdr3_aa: CAWSDGRPGDEQFF; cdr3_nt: TGTGCCTGGAGCGATGGACGCCCGGGCGATGAGCAGTTCTTC
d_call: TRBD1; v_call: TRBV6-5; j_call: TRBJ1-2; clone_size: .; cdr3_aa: CASSSGQLYGYTF; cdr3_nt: TGTGCCAGCAGTTCGGGACAGCTATATGGCTACACCTTC
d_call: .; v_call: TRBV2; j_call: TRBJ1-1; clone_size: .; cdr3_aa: CASSVTEAFF; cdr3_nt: TGTGCCAGCAGTGTTACCGAAGCTTTCTTT
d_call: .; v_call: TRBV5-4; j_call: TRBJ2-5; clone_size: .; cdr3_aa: CASSLAQNQETQYF; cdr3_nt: TGTGCCAGCAGCTTGGCTCAGAACCAAGAGACCCAGTACTTC
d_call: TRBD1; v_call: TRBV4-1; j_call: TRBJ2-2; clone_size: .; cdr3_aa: CASSPGQGGTGELFF; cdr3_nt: TGCGCCAGCAGCCCTGGACAGGGGGGCACCGGGGAGCTGTTTTTT
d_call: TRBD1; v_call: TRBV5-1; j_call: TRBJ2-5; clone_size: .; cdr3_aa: CASSAQGRETQYF; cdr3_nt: TGCGCCAGCAGCGCACAGGGGCGTGAGACCCAGTACTTC
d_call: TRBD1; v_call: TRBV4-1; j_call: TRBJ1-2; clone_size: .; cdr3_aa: CASSQDSTGGYGYTF; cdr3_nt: TGCGCCAGCAGCCAAGATAGCACAGGGGGCTATGGCTACACCTTC
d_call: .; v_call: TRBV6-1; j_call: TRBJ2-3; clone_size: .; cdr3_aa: CASSAGTDTQYF; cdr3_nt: TGTGCCAGCAGTGCGGGCACAGATACGCAGTATTTT
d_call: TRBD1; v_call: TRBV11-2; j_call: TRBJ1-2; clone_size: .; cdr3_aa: CASSQDRDYGYTF; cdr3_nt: TGTGCCAGCAGCCAGGACAGGGACTATGGCTACACCTTC
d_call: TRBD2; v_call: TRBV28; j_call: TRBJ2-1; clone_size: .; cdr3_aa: CASSWTSGRKFF; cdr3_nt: TGTGCCAGCAGTTGGACTAGCGGGAGAAAGTTCTTC
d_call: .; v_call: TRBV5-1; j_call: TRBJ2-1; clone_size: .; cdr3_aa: CASSARDYNEQFF; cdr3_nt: TGCGCCAGCAGCGCCCGGGACTACAATGAGCAGTTCTTC
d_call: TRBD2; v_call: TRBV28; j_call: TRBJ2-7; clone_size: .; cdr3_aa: CASLAGGREQYF; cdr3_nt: TGTGCCAGTCTGGCGGGAGGGCGCGAGCAGTACTTC
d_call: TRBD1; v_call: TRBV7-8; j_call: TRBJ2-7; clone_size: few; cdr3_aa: CASTVYGTAPHEQYF; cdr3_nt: TGTGCCAGCACAGTCTACGGGACAGCCCCCCACGAGCAGTACTTC
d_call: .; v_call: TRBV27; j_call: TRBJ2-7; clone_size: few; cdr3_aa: CASRLKVQGHEQYF; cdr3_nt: TGTGCCAGCAGGCTAAAGGTTCAGGGGCACGAGCAGTACTTC
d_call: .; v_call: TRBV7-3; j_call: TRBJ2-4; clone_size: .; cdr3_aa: CASSLTGPSDIQYF; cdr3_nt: TGTGCCAGCAGCTTAACAGGTCCCTCGGACATTCAGTACTTC
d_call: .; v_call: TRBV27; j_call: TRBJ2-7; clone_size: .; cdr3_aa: CASSSRGNEQYF; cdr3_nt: TGTGCCAGCAGTTCCAGGGGTAACGAGCAGTACTTC
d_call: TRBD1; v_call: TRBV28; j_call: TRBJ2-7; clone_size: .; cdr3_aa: CASINGVGTGEQYF; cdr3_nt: TGTGCCAGCATAAACGGGGTAGGGACAGGCGAGCAGTACTTC
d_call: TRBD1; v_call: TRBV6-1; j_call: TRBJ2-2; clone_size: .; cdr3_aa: CASSSGQRSTGELFF; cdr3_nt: TGTGCCAGCAGCTCGGGACAGAGATCCACCGGGGAGCTGTTTTTT
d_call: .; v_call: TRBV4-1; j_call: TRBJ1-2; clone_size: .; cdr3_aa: CASSQEQGINYGYTF; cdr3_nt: TGCGCCAGCAGCCAAGAACAGGGAATCAACTATGGCTACACCTTC
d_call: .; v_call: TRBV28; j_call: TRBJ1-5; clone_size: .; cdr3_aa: CASSLTSQPQHF; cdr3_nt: TGTGCCAGCAGCCTAACAAGTCAGCCCCAGCATTTT
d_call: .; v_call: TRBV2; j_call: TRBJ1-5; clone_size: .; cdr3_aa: CASSDGRDFQPQHF; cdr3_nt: TGTGCCAGCAGTGATGGCAGGGATTTTCAGCCCCAGCATTTT
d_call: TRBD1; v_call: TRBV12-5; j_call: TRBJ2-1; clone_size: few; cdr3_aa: CASGLGQGPAFF; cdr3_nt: TGTGCTAGTGGTCTGGGACAGGGCCCGGCGTTCTTC
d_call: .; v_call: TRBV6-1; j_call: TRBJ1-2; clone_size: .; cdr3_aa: CASRPTANYGYTF; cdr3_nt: TGTGCCAGCAGACCGACAGCTAACTATGGCTACACCTTC
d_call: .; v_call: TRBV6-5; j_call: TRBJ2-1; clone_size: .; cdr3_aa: CASSYQRVSYNEQFF; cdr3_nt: TGTGCCAGCAGTTACCAGCGGGTCTCCTACAATGAGCAGTTCTTC
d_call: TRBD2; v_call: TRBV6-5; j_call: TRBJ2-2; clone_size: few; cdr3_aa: CATRLAGASGELFF; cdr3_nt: TGTGCCACCCGACTAGCGGGAGCATCCGGGGAGCTGTTTTTT
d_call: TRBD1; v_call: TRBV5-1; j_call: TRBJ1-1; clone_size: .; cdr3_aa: CASSLGTGLNTEAFF; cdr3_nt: TGCGCCAGCAGCTTGGGGACAGGTCTGAACACTGAAGCTTTCTTT
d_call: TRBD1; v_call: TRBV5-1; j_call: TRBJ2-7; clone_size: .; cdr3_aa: CASSLVFGTVYEQYF; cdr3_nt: TGCGCCAGCAGCTTGGTTTTCGGGACAGTTTACGAGCAGTACTTC
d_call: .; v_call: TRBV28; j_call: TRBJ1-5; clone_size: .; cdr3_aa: CATRREELRGQPQHF; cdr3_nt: TGTGCCACCAGGAGGGAAGAGTTGAGGGGACAGCCCCAGCATTTT
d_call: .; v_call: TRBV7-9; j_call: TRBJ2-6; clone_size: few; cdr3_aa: CASSLSGSGANVLTF; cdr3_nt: TGTGCCAGCAGCTTATCAGGCTCTGGGGCCAACGTCCTGACTTTC